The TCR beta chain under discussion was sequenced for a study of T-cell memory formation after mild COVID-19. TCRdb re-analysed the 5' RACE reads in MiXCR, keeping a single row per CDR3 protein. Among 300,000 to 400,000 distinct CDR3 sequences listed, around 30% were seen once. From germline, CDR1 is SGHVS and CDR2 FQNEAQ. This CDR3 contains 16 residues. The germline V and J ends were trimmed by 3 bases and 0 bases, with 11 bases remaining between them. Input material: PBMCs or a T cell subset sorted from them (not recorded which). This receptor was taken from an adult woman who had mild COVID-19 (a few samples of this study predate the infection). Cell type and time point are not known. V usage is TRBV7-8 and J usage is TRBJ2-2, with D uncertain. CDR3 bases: TGTGCCAGCAGCTTGTCTATGGGCCCGAACACCGGGGAGCTGTTTTTT. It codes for CASSLSMGPNTGELFF.